The clone carrying this TCR beta chain turned up a few times. TCR beta CDR3 region amplification was performed from RNA transcripts. RT-PCR in the first round (using the HTBI primer set) targeted the TCR CDR3. MiXCR, applied by TCRdb to the multiplex PCR reads, yields one record per CDR3 protein. The sample yields hundreds of thousands of distinct CDR3 sequences, 35% seen once. Trimming pared 2 bases from V and 3 bases from J, leaving 7 bases between. The CDR3 extends over 14 amino acids. CDR1 and CDR2 from the germline V gene are LNHDA and SQIVND (reference sequence). The data stem from a study of T cells in Graves' hyperthyroidism and ophthalmopathy.

The source of this sequence is a woman between 40 and 55 years old with Graves' hyperthyroidism. The material sequenced was blood. V is TRBV19 and J is TRBJ2-2; D unresolved. The CDR3 protein is CASSINQDTGELFF. CDR3 DNA sequence: TGTGCCAGTAGTATAAACCAGGACACCGGGGAGCTGTTTTTT.